This T cell receptor (beta chain) was documented in a study of blood T cell repertoires in COVID-19. Study summary: Specimens from acute and convalescent COVID-19 originated in the United States, Italy and Spain.

Participants were placed into cohorts based on the clinical history they reported. Recovery among Cohort 3 donors was established by two negative PCRs, clearance, or symptom resolution. Only in-frame clones appear in the TCRdb table, and some are missing; sequencing was by immunoSEQ multiplex PCR. Here the sample spans almost 250,000 clones, about 87% being singletons. Sequencing was done on a sample of PBMCs or T cells enriched from blood (not recorded which). The sequence was collected from a woman between 50 and 59 years old who had recovered from COVID-19.

The CDR3 DNA is TGCGCCAGCAGCTGGGACAGTGCCTATGGCTACACCTTC. Its translation is CASSWDSAYGYTF. This chain links TRBV5-1 with TRBJ1-2; the match to TRBD1 covers 7 bases. J lost 4 bases, V lost 3 bases, and 3 bases had no gene match. CDR3 length: 13 amino acids. Germline CDR1 reads SGHRS; CDR2 reads YFSETQ.